These 25 T cell receptor beta chains originate from one sample sequenced in a study of T cell changes during pregnancy in multiple sclerosis. TCRdb's table, derived via immunoSEQ multiplex PCR, lists solely in-frame clones and lacks some. Of some 130,000 clones listed, 95% to 98% were seen once; the top ten hold roughly 0.45%. Sequenced here: peripheral blood, sampled after pregnancy. These receptors all stem from a female donor with multiple sclerosis, enrolled in a pregnancy study.

The CDR3 loop is CASSPQQGAGYGYTF. The CDR3 bases are TGTGCCAGCTCACCACAACAGGGGGCGGGCTATGGCTACACCTTC. The genes are TRBV18 and TRBJ1-2, with TRBD1 identical over 9 bases. CDR1 and CDR2 from the germline V gene are KGHSH and LQKENI. Germline trimming cut 1 base from V and 4 bases from J; bases unmatched to any gene: 4. CDR3 size: 15 residues.

The rearrangement uses TRBV5-6 and TRBJ2-3; TRBD2 aligns across 7 bases. The germline V gene encodes CDR1 SGHDT and CDR2 YYEEEE. V trimming: 0 bases; J trimming: 5 bases; junction bases outside the gene matches: 9. The CDR3 sequence is 16 residues long. CDR3 in amino acids: CASSLAGVAGEDTQYF. The CDR3, as DNA: TGTGCCAGCAGCTTGGCGGGAGTGGCGGGAGAAGATACGCAGTATTTT.

This clone was recorded once. This sequence joins TRBV28 and TRBJ2-7; tentative D call: TRBD1 (5 bases). Germline assignment: CDR1 MDHEN and CDR2 SYDVKM. CDR3 size: 13 residues. The germline V and J ends were trimmed by 3 bases and 2 bases, with 8 bases remaining between them. CDR3 in amino acids: CASSLQGPYEQYF. CDR3 coding DNA: TGTGCCAGCAGTTTGCAGGGTCCCTACGAGCAGTACTTC.

The chain recombines TRBV6-6 with TRBJ2-1; the D gene is possibly TRBD2 (6 bases). Trimming left V 9 bases short and J 6 bases short, with 15 bases between. Looked up from germline, CDR1 is MNHNY and CDR2 is SVGAGI (reference sequence). There are 13 residues in the CDR3. Here the CDR3 reads CASSGTPTNEQFF. The CDR3 DNA reads as TGTGCCAGTTCCGGGACTCCTACCAATGAGCAGTTCTTC.

V is TRBV18 and J is TRBJ2-3; D might be TRBD2 (6 bases). Trimming shortened V by 2 bases and J by 1 base, and 10 bases separated the two germline ends. Germline V lookup: CDR1 KGHSH, CDR2 LQKENI. This CDR3 is built from 15 residues. The CDR3 DNA follows: TGTGCCAGCTCACCAAAGCGGGCCCGCACAGATACGCAGTATTTT. This sequence encodes CASSPKRARTDTQYF.

The chain has TRBV5-1 and TRBJ2-3; 7 bases agree with TRBD2. Germline loops: CDR1 SGHRS, CDR2 YFSETQ. The trim removed 0 bases at V and 2 bases at J, leaving 12 bases unmatched. The CDR3 runs 18 residues. The CDR3 DNA reads as TGCGCCAGCAGCTTGGATGTGACCGGGAGGATTACCACAGATACGCAGTATTTT. It specifies CASSLDVTGRITTDTQYF.

This sequence joins TRBV19 and TRBJ1-1; 7 bases map to TRBD1. Germline CDR1 and CDR2: LNHDA and SQIVND (reference sequence). With 6 bases clipped from V and 5 bases from J, the junction kept 6 bases outside the gene matches. The CDR3 contains 13 residues. DNA of the CDR3: TGTGCCAGTAGGCCGGGACAGTTGACTGAAGCTTTCTTT. It codes for CASRPGQLTEAFF.

The chain uses TRBV5-4 and TRBJ2-1, with D tentatively TRBD1 (5 bases). With 7 bases removed from V and 1 base from J, the gap between germline ends came to 9 bases. The germline CDR1 and CDR2 sequences are SGHNT and YYREEE (reference sequence). CDR3 length equals 13 residues. In DNA form, the CDR3 reads TGTGCCAGCGGCAGGGTGTCCTACAATGAGCAGTTCTTC. Its translation is CASGRVSYNEQFF. The full variable domain, rest sourced from reference TRBV5-4 and TRBJ2-1, is ETGVTQSPTHLIKTRGQQVTLRCSSQSGHNTVSWYQQALGQGPQFIFQYYREEENGRGNFPPRFSGLQFPNYSSELNVNALELDDSALYLCASGRVSYNEQFFGPGTRLTVL.

The gene calls are TRBV6-4 and TRBJ2-1, with 10 nucleotides matching TRBD2. CDR3 length equals 14 residues. Germline CDR1 reads MRHNA; CDR2 reads SNTAGT. Trimming cost V 4 bases and J 9 bases; bases outside gene matches: 6. In DNA form, the CDR3 reads TGTGCCAGCAGTGTAAGGACTAGCGGCGCTGAGCAGTTCTTC. Protein: CASSVRTSGAEQFF.

The chain has TRBV29-1 and TRBJ2-5; 10 nucleotides agree with TRBD2. The DNA end favors TRBJ2-7, so the J call may be wrong. This CDR3 comprises 15 residues. CDR1 and CDR2 from the germline V gene are SQVTM and ANQGSEA. The CDR3 loop reads CSVERFGLAGVEQYF. CDR3 DNA sequence: TGCAGCGTTGAAAGGTTTGGGCTAGCGGGAGTCGAGCAGTACTTC.

This rearrangement joins TRBV30 to TRBJ1-1; a weak D match, TRBD1 (6 bases). Germline V CDR1 and CDR2: GTSNPN, SVGIG (reference sequence). The CDR3 covers 16 residues. Trimming shortened V by 4 bases and J by 1 base, and 19 bases separated the two germline ends. The CDR3 protein is CAWKIRQGIGNTEAFF. The CDR3 DNA reads as TGTGCCTGGAAAATACGGCAGGGGATTGGGAACACTGAAGCTTTCTTT. Full variable domain (remainder filled in from reference TRBV30 and TRBJ1-1): SQTIHQWPATLVQPVGSPLSLECTVEGTSNPNLYWYRQAAGRGLQLLFYSVGIGQISSEVPQNLSASRPQDRQFILSSKKLLLSDSGFYLCAWKIRQGIGNTEAFFGQGTRLTVV.

This clone was found once. The rearrangement links TRBV6-5 to TRBJ1-1, with TRBD1 matching over 7 bases. J lost 4 bases, V lost 8 bases, and 7 bases had no gene match. Germline V gene sequence: CDR1 MNHEY, CDR2 SVGAGI. The CDR3 has 13 amino acids. The CDR3 spells CASFQGESTEAFF. The CDR3 DNA reads TGTGCCAGCTTCCAGGGGGAGAGCACTGAAGCTTTCTTT.

The chain joins TRBV28 to TRBJ2-7, with TRBD2 matching over 7 bases. This CDR3 spans 12 amino acids. CDR1 is MDHEN, CDR2 SYDVKM, per germline. J was trimmed by 7 bases and V by 5 bases; bases with no gene match: 5. The CDR3 nucleotides read TGTGCCAGCAGTACTAGCGTGCTGGAGCAGTACTTC. Translation gives CASSTSVLEQYF.

V usage is TRBV19 and J usage is TRBJ2-7; TRBD1 might be the D (7 bases). The ends were cut back, 8 bases at V and 4 bases at J, with 15 bases in the middle. The germline CDR1 and CDR2 sequences are LNHDA and SQIVND (reference sequence). This CDR3 contains 13 residues. The CDR3 DNA reads TGTGCCAGTCCTGGACAGGACTATTACGAGCAGTACTTC. Translating it yields CASPGQDYYEQYF.

The chain couples TRBV28 to TRBJ1-2; 7 bases are a match to TRBD1. V gave up 3 bases and J gave up 6 bases; unmatched junction bases: 10. CDR1 and CDR2 from the germline V gene are MDHEN and SYDVKM. CDR3 length: 15 amino acids. CDR3 bases: TGTGCCAGCAGTTTTGTGCGGGCAGGGGGAGATGGCTACACCTTC. This translates into CASSFVRAGGDGYTF.

The chain combines TRBV15 with TRBJ1-3; weak D call: TRBD1 (5 bases). There are 15 residues in the CDR3. CDR1 and CDR2 from the germline V gene are LNHNV and YYDKDF (reference sequence). V was pared by 4 bases and J by 6 bases, with 16 bases between. The CDR3 protein is CATSIIAGNPNTIYF. The CDR3 region has the DNA TGTGCCACCAGCATTATAGCAGGGAACCCAAACACCATATATTTT.

The chain employs TRBV2 and TRBJ2-3, with D hard to call. Germline V gene lookup returns CDR1 SNHLY and CDR2 FYNNEI. Trimming pared 3 bases from V and 7 bases from J, leaving 14 bases between. CDR3 length equals 14 residues. The CDR3 DNA follows: TGTGCCAGCAGTGATACAGAGCCCAATTATACGCAGTATTTT. This sequence encodes CASSDTEPNYTQYF.

This clone was counted between two and nine times. V gene TRBV19 combines with J gene TRBJ2-5, with 7 nucleotides matching TRBD2. The trim removed 1 base at V and 2 bases at J, leaving 4 bases unmatched. CDR3 length: 15 amino acids. The germline gives CDR1 LNHDA, CDR2 SQIVND (reference sequence). The CDR3 bases are TGTGCCAGTAGTATAGGGGCCGGGGGGCAAGAGACCCAGTACTTC. This codes for CASSIGAGGQETQYF. Supplemented by reference TRBV19 and TRBJ2-5, the full variable domain reads DGGITQSPKYLFRKEGQNVTLSCEQNLNHDAMYWYRQDPGQGLRLIYYSQIVNDFQKGDIAEGYSVSREKKESFPLTVTSAQKNPTAFYLCASSIGAGGQETQYFGPGTRLLVL.

This clone was recorded once. The gene calls are TRBV6-6 and TRBJ2-5; D may be TRBD2 (6 bases). The germline V gene encodes CDR1 MNHNY and CDR2 SVGAGI (reference sequence). This CDR3 region has 15 residues. Trimming pared 5 bases from V and 0 bases from J, leaving 13 bases between. CDR3 DNA: TGTGCCAGCAGTCCTTCGGGACTGTACCAAGAGACCCAGTACTTC. Translating it yields CASSPSGLYQETQYF.

V usage is TRBV19 and J usage is TRBJ1-4; possible D gene TRBD1, 6 bases. With 4 bases removed from V and 4 bases from J, the gap between germline ends came to 13 bases. The CDR3 loop spans 15 amino acids. Germline values: CDR1 LNHDA, CDR2 SQIVND (reference sequence). Written as DNA, the CDR3 is TGTGCCAGTAGTAGACCGGGACATCTTAATGAAAAACTGTTTTTT. Encoded protein: CASSRPGHLNEKLFF.

CDR3 region: CASSPQGSSEQYF. CDR3 nucleotide sequence: TGTGCCAGCTCACCCCAGGGGTCTTCCGAGCAGTACTTC. The chain uses TRBV18 and TRBJ2-7, with D perhaps matching TRBD1 (6 bases). Between the trimmed V and J ends, which lost 3 bases and 6 bases, there was a span of 12 bases. CDR3 size: 13 residues. The germline V gene has CDR1 KGHSH and CDR2 LQKENI.

This clone occurred once. This chain connects TRBV14 to TRBJ2-1; D may be TRBD2 (5 bases). The germline gives CDR1 SGHDN, CDR2 FVKESK. V lost 6 bases to trimming and J lost 9 bases, with 18 bases between them. CDR3 size: 14 residues. CDR3: CASSISDFSTEQFF. The CDR3 coding sequence is TGTGCCAGCAGTATTAGCGATTTTAGTACTGAGCAGTTCTTC.

The V gene is TRBV28, the J gene TRBJ2-1, with D unclear. The V end was cut by 1 base, the J end by 5 bases, with 6 bases between. Germline V CDR1 and CDR2: MDHEN, SYDVKM. CDR3 length: 13 residues. CDR3 amino acids: CASSLSQNNEQFF. Here the CDR3 DNA reads TGTGCCAGCAGTTTATCTCAGAACAATGAGCAGTTCTTC.

V usage is TRBV14 and J usage is TRBJ2-4; a weak D match, TRBD1 (5 bases). The V and J ends lost 1 base and 7 bases respectively, with 11 bases between them. The length of the CDR3 is 14 residues. CDR1 SGHDN and CDR2 FVKESK come from the germline V gene. The DNA for the CDR3 is TGTGCCAGCAGCCAAGTAGGGGTGGCGAACATTCAGTACTTC. The encoded protein is CASSQVGVANIQYF.

In regard to this clone: The same CDR3 is also encoded by other DNA sequences in this sample. The chain uses TRBV29-1 and TRBJ1-2; TRBD1 matches 8 bases. This CDR3 is built from 14 residues. Germline CDR1 reads SQVTM; CDR2 reads ANQGSEA. The CDR3 sequence is CSAGDRTKAPGYTF. In DNA form, the CDR3 reads TGCAGTGCTGGGGACAGGACCAAAGCCCCTGGCTACACCTTC.